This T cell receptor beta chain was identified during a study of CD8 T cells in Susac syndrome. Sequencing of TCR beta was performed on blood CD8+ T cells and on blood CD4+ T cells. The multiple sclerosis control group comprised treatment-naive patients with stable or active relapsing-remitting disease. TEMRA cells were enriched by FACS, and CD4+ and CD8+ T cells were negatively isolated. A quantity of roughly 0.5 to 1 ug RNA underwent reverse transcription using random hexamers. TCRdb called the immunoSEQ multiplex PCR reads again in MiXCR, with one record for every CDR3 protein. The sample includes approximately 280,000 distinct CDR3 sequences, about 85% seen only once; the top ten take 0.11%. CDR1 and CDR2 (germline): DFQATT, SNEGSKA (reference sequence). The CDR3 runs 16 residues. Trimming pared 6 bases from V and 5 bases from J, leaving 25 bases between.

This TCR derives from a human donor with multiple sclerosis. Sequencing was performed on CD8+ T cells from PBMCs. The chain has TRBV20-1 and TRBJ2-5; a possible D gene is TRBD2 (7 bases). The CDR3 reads CSARTLGGASQETQYF. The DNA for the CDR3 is TGCAGTGCACGGACACTAGGGGGGGCGTCTCAGGAGACCCAGTACTTC.